One sample yielded the 12 T cell receptor beta chains listed below, sequenced in a study of blood T cell repertoires in COVID-19. TCRdb keeps only in-frame clones here, not all; method: immunoSEQ multiplex PCR. The sample lists 310,000 or so clones; 80% to 95% were seen once. Sequencing input: PBMCs or T cells enriched from blood (not recorded which). These receptors originate from a woman aged 30 to 39 who had recovered from COVID-19.

CDR3 in DNA: TGTGCCAGCAGCTCCGACATCAATGAGCAGTTCTTC. Translated: CASSSDINEQFF. The chain recombines TRBV11-3 with TRBJ2-1; D unresolved. The CDR3 consists of 12 residues. V lost 4 bases to trimming and J lost 6 bases, with 7 bases between them. Germline CDR1 is SGHNT and CDR2 is YENEEA. Full variable domain (rest looked up from reference TRBV11-3 and TRBJ2-1): EAGVVQSPRYKIIEKKQPVAFWCNPISGHNTLYWYLQNLGQGPELLIRYENEEAVDDSQLPKDRFSAERLKGVDSTLKIQPAELGDSAVYLCASSSDINEQFFGPGTRLTVL.

The gene calls are TRBV9 and TRBJ2-1, with D possibly being TRBD2 (6 bases). CDR1 is SGDLS and CDR2 is YYNGEE in the germline V gene. V was shortened by 5 bases and J by 0 bases, with 12 bases between the two germline ends. CDR3 length equals 15 residues. CDR3 coding DNA: TGTGCCAGCAGTGCCGGGGGTAGCTCCTACAATGAGCAGTTCTTC. Protein sequence: CASSAGGSSYNEQFF.

V and J are TRBV19 and TRBJ1-1; the D gene is possibly TRBD1 (6 bases). Germline values: CDR1 LNHDA, CDR2 SQIVND (reference sequence). V lost 8 bases, J lost 1 base, and 14 bases lay in between. The CDR3 sequence is 14 residues long. CDR3 residues: CASFPGHRNTEAFF. CDR3 nucleotides: TGTGCCAGTTTCCCGGGACATCGGAACACTGAAGCTTTCTTT.

The CDR3 DNA follows: TGTGCCAGTAGTATAAGGCAGGGTGGGTATGAGCAGTTCTTC. Residues: CASSIRQGGYEQFF. The chain uses TRBV19 and TRBJ2-1; D is possibly TRBD1 (5 bases). CDR3 length: 14 residues. Between the trimmed V and J ends, which lost 2 bases and 8 bases, there was a span of 13 bases. The V gene's germline CDR1 is LNHDA and CDR2 SQIVND (reference sequence).

This clone was counted once. V is TRBV9 and J is TRBJ1-6; no firm D call. Trimming left V 1 base short and J 8 bases short, with 7 bases between. Germline V lookup: CDR1 SGDLS, CDR2 YYNGEE. The CDR3 runs 13 residues. CDR3 in DNA: TGTGCCAGCAGCGTAACAGTGGATTCACCCCTCCACTTT. This sequence encodes CASSVTVDSPLHF.

The gene calls are TRBV28 and TRBJ2-2; possibly TRBD2 for D (6 bases). CDR3 length: 13 amino acids. V lost 6 bases and J 3 bases, leaving 8 bases between the germline ends. Germline V CDR1 and CDR2: MDHEN, SYDVKM. The DNA of the CDR3 is TGTGCCAGCAGGCGACTAGACACCGGGGAGCTGTTTTTT. It translates to CASRRLDTGELFF.

This sequence joins TRBV18 and TRBJ2-2; possibly TRBD1 for D (7 bases). Trimming took 2 bases from V and 4 from J, leaving 14 bases between them. Germline loops: CDR1 KGHSH, CDR2 LQKENI. This CDR3 has 16 residues. The CDR3 region is CASSPRQGGGTGELFF. Written as DNA, the CDR3 is TGTGCCAGCTCACCAAGACAGGGAGGAGGCACCGGGGAGCTGTTTTTT.

The chain combines TRBV11-2 with TRBJ1-1; D ambiguous. Trimming left V 1 base short and J 8 bases short, with 11 bases between. Germline CDR1 is SGHAT and CDR2 is FQNNGV. The CDR3 has 13 amino acids. CDR3 nucleotide sequence: TGTGCCAGCAGCTTAGTTTTCGGCAGGGAAGCTTTCTTT. Encoded protein: CASSLVFGREAFF.

The DNA for the CDR3 is TGTGCCTGGACAGGGGGCGGAAAACTGTTTTTT. Its translation is CAWTGGGKLFF. The chain recombines TRBV30 with TRBJ1-4, with 8 bases identical to TRBD1. J gave up 10 bases and V 4 bases, and 2 bases lay outside the gene matches. Germline V lookup: CDR1 GTSNPN, CDR2 SVGIG (reference sequence). CDR3 length equals 11 residues.

This chain joins TRBV3-1 (or the pseudogene TRBV3-2) and TRBJ1-3; no clear D. With 10 bases removed from V and 2 bases from J, the gap between germline ends came to 12 bases. CDR1 is LGHDT, CDR2 YNNKEL, per germline (reference sequence). This CDR3 is 13 amino acids long. CDR3 in DNA: TGTGCCATCTCGAGCGGGGCTGGAAACACCATATATTTT. It is translated as CAISSGAGNTIYF.

This sequence joins TRBV29-1 and TRBJ2-3; 9 nucleotides agree with TRBD1. Germline V CDR1 and CDR2: SQVTM, ANQGSEA. J gave up 1 base and V 6 bases, and 8 bases lay outside the gene matches. The CDR3 covers 15 residues. The CDR3 here is CSVAPRDRGTDTQYF. The CDR3 DNA follows: TGCAGCGTAGCACCCCGGGACAGGGGCACAGATACGCAGTATTTT.

The chain carries TRBV20-1 and TRBJ2-2, with 9 bases matching TRBD2. In germline, CDR1 is DFQATT, CDR2 SNEGSKA (reference sequence). V lost 3 bases, J lost 0 bases, and 8 bases stayed unmatched. This CDR3 has 17 residues. The CDR3: CSASRLAAPANTGELFF. DNA of the CDR3: TGCAGTGCTAGTAGACTAGCGGCCCCCGCGAACACCGGGGAGCTGTTTTTT.